This note documents a single T cell receptor beta chain sequence. The antigen remains unidentified. Measured with immunoSEQ multiplex PCR; TCRdb has only the in-frame clones, and not every one. Of 40,000 to 50,000 clones listed, approximately 91% are singletons. The sample originates from a study of resident and recirculating memory T cells in vitiligo. Study in general: Epidermis came from shave biopsies of lesional and nonlesional sites, plus PBMCs.

Study-wide results and limits: TCR sequences were not conserved across biopsy sites or patients.

The CDR3 runs 16 residues. Germline V gene sequence: CDR1 SEHNR, CDR2 FQNEAQ (reference sequence). After removal of 6 bases from V and 4 bases from J, the junction contained 12 bases not matched to a gene. The genes are TRBV7-9 and TRBJ1-2; TRBD1 aligns across 9 bases. Input material: blood. This sequence was found in a male donor with vitiligo. CDR3 protein: CASSLGVGTGIYGYTF. The CDR3 DNA sequence: TGTGCCAGCAGTTTGGGCGTTGGGACAGGGATCTATGGCTACACCTTC. The entire variable domain, with the rest obtained from reference TRBV7-9 and TRBJ1-2, is as follows: DTGVSQNPRHKITKRGQNVTFRCDPISEHNRLYWYRQTLGQGPEFLTYFQNEAQLEKSRLLSDRFSAERPKGSFSTLEIQRTEQGDSAMYLCASSLGVGTGIYGYTFGSGTRLTVV.